The sequence of this T cell receptor beta chain was determined in a study of immune characteristics of hereditary and idiopathic chronic pancreatitis. Study-level background: The study profiled local pancreatic immune cells and TCRbeta repertoires in hereditary and idiopathic chronic pancreatitis compared with control organ donor pancreases. TCRbeta sequencing was performed on four or five control pancreases, fewer than 10 hereditary chronic pancreatitis pancreases and roughly 6 idiopathic chronic pancreatitis pancreases. The gDNA-based approach was chosen because it involved minimal in vitro experimental manipulation of pancreas-infiltrating T cells.

Study-wide findings and limitations: Compared with controls, TCRbeta repertoire diversity was significantly higher and clonality was lower in both chronic pancreatitis groups. Differences in Vbeta-Jbeta gene family usage, including TRBV10, TRBV19, TRBV23 and TRBV5, were found between hereditary and idiopathic chronic pancreatitis. Numbers of productive TCR rearrangements correlated positively with disease severity scores among over 10 chronic pancreatitis patients. Patient tissue was available only at the time of TPIAT, so disease duration differences may have influenced immune findings. The study did not include chronic pancreatitis caused by alcohol use.

This clone was counted between two and nine times. No cognate antigen has been identified for it. No much larger clone is present one base from it, and per-base qualities are unavailable. The library came from the immunoSEQ multiplex PCR assay. The TCRbeta CDR3 region and neighboring sequences were amplified from pancreatic genomic DNA and then sequenced. The source study handled its data this way. Repertoire diversity was measured as a mean normalized Shannon-Wiener index, alongside productive clonality and productive rearrangement counts. Control and chronic pancreatitis repertoire metrics were compared with the nonparametric Mann-Whitney U test. A clonotype counted as shared when its CDR3beta sequence had identical amino acid composition and length across subjects. TCRdb carries this immuneACCESS record with in-frame sequences only. Its versions omit some clonotypes, under half of them owing to an unresolved V gene in the studies checked, with the rest unexplained. Clone size and the V and J calls come from that table; the DNA yielded D and trimming. In this sample the table shows some 15,000 clones, over 70% of which occur a single time. Approximately 14% of the sample is in the top ten clones.

Pancreas tissue with chronic pancreatitis was obtained from patients having total pancreatectomy with islet autotransplantation (TPIAT). No known history of diabetes was present in the included chronic pancreatitis patients. Genomic DNA was extracted directly from bulk pancreas tissue, without T cell sorting, for TCRbeta sequencing. Pancreas tissues from patients and organ donors were collected consecutively at two US centers. CDR1 and CDR2, per the germline V gene, are SNHLY and FYNNEI. The junction shows trimming of 4 bases on V and 3 bases on J, plus 7 bases between the germline ends. Including the terminal cysteine and phenylalanine, the CDR3 comprises 13 residues. Only the CDR3 DNA stays, 39 bases, in frame from base 1.

The clonotype comes from a human donor with chronic pancreatitis. Sequencing was done on a sample of pancreas tissue with hereditary chronic pancreatitis. In this chain, TRBV2 is recombined with TRBJ2-1; the D gene remains uncertain. The CDR3 protein is CASSVGGYNEQFF. The DNA sequence is given as TGTGCCAGCAGTGTTGGCGGCTACAATGAGCAGTTCTTC.